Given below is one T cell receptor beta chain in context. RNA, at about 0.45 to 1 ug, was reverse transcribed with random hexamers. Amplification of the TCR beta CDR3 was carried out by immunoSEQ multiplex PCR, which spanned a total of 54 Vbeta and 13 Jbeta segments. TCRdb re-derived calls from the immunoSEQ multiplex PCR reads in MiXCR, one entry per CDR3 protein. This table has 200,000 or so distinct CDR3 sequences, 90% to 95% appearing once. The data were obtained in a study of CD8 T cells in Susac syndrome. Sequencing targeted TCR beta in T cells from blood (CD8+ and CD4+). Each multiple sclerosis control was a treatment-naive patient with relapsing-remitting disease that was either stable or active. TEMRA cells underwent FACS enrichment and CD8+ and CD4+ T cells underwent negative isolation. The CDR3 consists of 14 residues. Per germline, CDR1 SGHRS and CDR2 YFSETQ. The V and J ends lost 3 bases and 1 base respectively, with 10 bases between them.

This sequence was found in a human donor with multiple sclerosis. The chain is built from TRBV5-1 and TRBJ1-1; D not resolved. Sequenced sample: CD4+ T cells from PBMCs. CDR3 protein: CASSSTGSNTEAFF. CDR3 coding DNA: TGCGCCAGCAGCTCCACCGGGTCGAACACTGAAGCTTTCTTT.